The sequence of this T cell receptor beta chain was determined in a study of shared T cell receptors in the human thymus. The CDR3 length is 16 residues. V lost 0 bases and J lost 4, with 15 bases in between. The germline gives CDR1 MGHRA, CDR2 YSYEKL. Using immunoSEQ multiplex PCR, the repertoire was profiled, and TCRdb retains in-frame clones only, with some absent. The table includes 700,000 to 750,000 clones, 70% to 90% detected once. The sample was also reused in another study, on human thymus T cells. That source adds: The thymus tissue came from resections taken during corrective heart surgery. Gene usage for V and J segments appeared biased in thymic and blood repertoires. Unrelated individuals had highly overlapping thymic repertoires, as reported in related research.

This chain joins TRBV4-1 and TRBJ2-5; a weak D match, TRBD2 (5 bases). Material for sequencing was thymocytes. This TCR was sampled from a girl under three years old with a congenital heart defect. The DNA of the CDR3 is TGCGCCAGCAGCCAAGATCGGGTCGGGGTGGGAGAGACCCAGTACTTC. The encoded protein is CASSQDRVGVGETQYF.